Sequencing of this TCR beta chain was carried out in a study of long-term antiretroviral therapy in people with HIV. Study-wide background: The study's earliest collections predate the 2015 immediate-ART recommendation by about a decade. Study results and limitations: Versus controls, repertoires in people with HIV had narrower CDR3 length ranges. Absence of data on ART adherence, viral resistance or therapy changes was noted.

They ran version v3.0 of the immunoSEQ assay at survey level. Roughly 40,000-55,000 T-cell genomes per sample were the sequencing target. The protocol was immunoSEQ multiplex PCR, while the TCRdb copy is restricted to in-frame clones and leaves out a portion. This table has around 9,000 clones, about 77% appearing once. In its sample, this clone was seen a few times. Its antigen remains unidentified. The sample was unsorted PBMCs, taken 0.4 years before starting antiretroviral therapy. This receptor was taken from a man aged 30 to 45 with HIV.

CDR3 amino acids: CASSPWTSGEYEQYF. The CDR3 bases are TGCGCCAGCAGCCCCTGGACTAGCGGAGAGTACGAGCAGTACTTC. This chain links TRBV5-1 with TRBJ2-7; 10 bases align to TRBD2. The ends lost 4 bases at V and 4 bases at J; junction bases unmatched: 8. CDR1 SGHRS and CDR2 YFSETQ come from the germline V gene. The CDR3 runs to 15 residues.